This T cell receptor beta chain is drawn from a study of CD8 T cells in Susac syndrome. With random hexamers, reverse transcription was performed on 0.5 to 1 ug of RNA. TCRdb reanalysed the immunoSEQ multiplex PCR reads using MiXCR and keeps one entry per CDR3 protein. The table includes roughly 220,000 distinct CDR3 sequences, over 90% detected once. Sequencing targeted TCR beta in T cells from blood (CD8+ and CD4+). The CDR3 sequence is 12 residues long. Trimming shortened V by 2 bases and J by 5 bases, and 6 bases separated the two germline ends. CDR1 SNHLY and CDR2 FYNNEI come from the germline V gene. The table lists this clonotype with a count of one.

Sequencing was performed on CD4+ T cells from PBMCs. The chain is built from TRBV2 and TRBJ2-5, with D uncertain. The TCR was taken from a human donor with Susac syndrome. The DNA for the CDR3 is TGTGCCAGCAGTGAAAATCGTGAGACCCAGTACTTC. Its protein product is CASSENRETQYF.